One TCR beta chain is described in this entry. The data derive from a study of OX40 agonist ivuxolimab in advanced cancers. At the level of the study: Across the patients, intravenous ivuxolimab was delivered every 2 weeks at 0.01 to 10 mg/kg. People in dose escalation had one of these cancers: hepatocellular carcinoma, melanoma, renal cell or head and neck cancer.

The assay was immunoSEQ multiplex PCR, and TCRdb's table has in-frame clones only and misses some. The profile shows tens of thousands of clones, around 90% of them singletons. Trimming took 5 bases from V and 0 from J; bases not matched to a gene: 1. This CDR3 is 14 amino acids long. Looked up from germline, CDR1 is LNHDA and CDR2 is SQIVND (reference sequence). This TCR derives from an adult with an advanced solid tumor such as melanoma, head and neck, liver or kidney cancer. The input for sequencing was CD4+ or CD8+ T cells sorted from blood, taken in a trial of the OX40 agonist ivuxolimab. The chain has TRBV19 and TRBJ2-3, with 8 positions matching TRBD2. The CDR3 DNA sequence: TGTGCCAGTAGTGCTAGCGGGAGCACAGATACGCAGTATTTT. This encodes CASSASGSTDTQYF.